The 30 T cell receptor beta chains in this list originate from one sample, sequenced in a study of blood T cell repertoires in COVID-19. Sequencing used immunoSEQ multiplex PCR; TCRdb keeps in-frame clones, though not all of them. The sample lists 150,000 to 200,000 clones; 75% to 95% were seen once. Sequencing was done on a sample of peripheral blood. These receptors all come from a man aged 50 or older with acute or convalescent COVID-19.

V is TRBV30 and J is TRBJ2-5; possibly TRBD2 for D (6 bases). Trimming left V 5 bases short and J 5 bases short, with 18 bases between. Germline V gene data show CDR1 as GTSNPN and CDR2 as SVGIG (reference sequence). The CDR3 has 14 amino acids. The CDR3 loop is CAWEEGVGLETQYF. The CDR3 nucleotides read TGTGCCTGGGAGGAGGGCGTAGGGCTGGAGACCCAGTACTTC. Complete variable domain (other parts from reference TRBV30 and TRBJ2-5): SQTIHQWPATLVQPVGSPLSLECTVEGTSNPNLYWYRQAAGRGLQLLFYSVGIGQISSEVPQNLSASRPQDRQFILSSKKLLLSDSGFYLCAWEEGVGLETQYFGPGTRLLVL.

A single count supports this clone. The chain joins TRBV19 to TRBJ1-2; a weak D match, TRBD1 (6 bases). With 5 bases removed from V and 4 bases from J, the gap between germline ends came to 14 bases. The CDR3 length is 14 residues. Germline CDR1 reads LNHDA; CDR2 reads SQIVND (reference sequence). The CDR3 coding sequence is TGTGCCAGTAGTCCCAGGACAGATCGCTATGGCTACACCTTC. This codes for CASSPRTDRYGYTF.

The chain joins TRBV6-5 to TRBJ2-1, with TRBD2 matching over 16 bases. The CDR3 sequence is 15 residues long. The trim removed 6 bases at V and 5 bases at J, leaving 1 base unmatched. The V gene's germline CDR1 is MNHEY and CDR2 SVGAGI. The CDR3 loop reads CASRGLAGGHNEQFF. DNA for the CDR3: TGTGCCAGCAGGGGACTAGCGGGGGGGCACAATGAGCAGTTCTTC.

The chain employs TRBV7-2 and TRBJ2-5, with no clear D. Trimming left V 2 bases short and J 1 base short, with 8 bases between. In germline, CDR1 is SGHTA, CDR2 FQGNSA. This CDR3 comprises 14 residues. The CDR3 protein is CASSLRYSQETQYF. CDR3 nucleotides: TGTGCCAGCAGCTTAAGGTACAGCCAAGAGACCCAGTACTTC.

CDR3 residues: CASSGGLASTQYF. In nucleotides, the CDR3 is TGTGCCAGCAGCGGCGGACTAGCAAGTACGCAGTATTTT. This chain joins TRBV11-2 and TRBJ2-3, with TRBD2 matching 8 bases. V trimming: 5 bases; J trimming: 8 bases; junction bases outside the gene matches: 6. The CDR3 extends over 13 amino acids. CDR1 and CDR2 from the germline V gene are SGHAT and FQNNGV.

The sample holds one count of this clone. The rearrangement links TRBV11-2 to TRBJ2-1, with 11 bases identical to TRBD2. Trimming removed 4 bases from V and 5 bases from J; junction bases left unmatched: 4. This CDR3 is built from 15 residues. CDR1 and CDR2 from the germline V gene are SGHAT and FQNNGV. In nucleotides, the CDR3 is TGTGCCAGCAGCTCGCTAGCGGGGGGACACAATGAGCAGTTCTTC. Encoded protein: CASSSLAGGHNEQFF.

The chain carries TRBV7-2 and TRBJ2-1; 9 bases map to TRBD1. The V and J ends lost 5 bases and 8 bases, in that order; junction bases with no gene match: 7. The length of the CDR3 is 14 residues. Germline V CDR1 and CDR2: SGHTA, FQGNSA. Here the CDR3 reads CASSGNRGRYEQFF. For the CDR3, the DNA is TGTGCCAGCAGCGGGAACAGGGGGCGGTATGAGCAGTTCTTC.

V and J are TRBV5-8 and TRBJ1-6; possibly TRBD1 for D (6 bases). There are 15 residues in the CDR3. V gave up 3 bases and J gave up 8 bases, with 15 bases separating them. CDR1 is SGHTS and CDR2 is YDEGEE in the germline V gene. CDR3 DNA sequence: TGTGCCAGCAGCTATACGTACAGGGCGGATTCACCCCTCCACTTT. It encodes CASSYTYRADSPLHF.

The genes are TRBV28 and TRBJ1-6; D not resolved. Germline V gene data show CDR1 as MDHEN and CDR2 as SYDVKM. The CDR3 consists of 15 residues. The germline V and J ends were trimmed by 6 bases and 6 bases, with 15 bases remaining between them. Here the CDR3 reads CASRPPPSTNSPLHF. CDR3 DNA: TGTGCCAGCAGGCCCCCCCCATCTACTAATTCACCCCTCCACTTT.

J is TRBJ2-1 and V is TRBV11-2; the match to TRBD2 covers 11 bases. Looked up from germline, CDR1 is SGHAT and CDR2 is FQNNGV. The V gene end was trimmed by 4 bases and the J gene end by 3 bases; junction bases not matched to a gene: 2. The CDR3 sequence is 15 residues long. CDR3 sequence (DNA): TGTGCCAGCAGCTCGGGACTAGCGGTCTACAATGAGCAGTTCTTC. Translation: CASSSGLAVYNEQFF. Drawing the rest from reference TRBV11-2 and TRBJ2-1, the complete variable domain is EAGVAQSPRYKIIEKRQSVAFWCNPISGHATLYWYQQILGQGPKLLIQFQNNGVVDDSQLPKDRFSAERLKGVDSTLKIQPAKLEDSAVYLCASSSGLAVYNEQFFGPGTRLTVL.

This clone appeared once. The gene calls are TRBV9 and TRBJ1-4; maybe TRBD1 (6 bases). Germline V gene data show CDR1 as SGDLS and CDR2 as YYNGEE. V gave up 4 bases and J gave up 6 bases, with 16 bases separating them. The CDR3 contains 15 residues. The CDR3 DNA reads TGTGCCAGCAGCCCAGAGCAGGGGAGTCATGAAAAACTGTTTTTT. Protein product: CASSPEQGSHEKLFF.

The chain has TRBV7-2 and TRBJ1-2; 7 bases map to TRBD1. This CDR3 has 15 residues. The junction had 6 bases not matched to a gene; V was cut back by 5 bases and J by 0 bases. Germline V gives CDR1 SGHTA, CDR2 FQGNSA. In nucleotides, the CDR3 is TGTGCCAGCAGCCAGCGGACAGGCGCTAACTATGGCTACACCTTC. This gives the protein CASSQRTGANYGYTF.

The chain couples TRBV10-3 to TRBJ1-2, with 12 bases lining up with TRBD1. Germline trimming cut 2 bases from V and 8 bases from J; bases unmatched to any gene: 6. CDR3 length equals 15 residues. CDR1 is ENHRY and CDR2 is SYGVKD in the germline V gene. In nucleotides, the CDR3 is TGTGCCATCAGTGAGGTGACCGGGACAGGGGGCGGCTACACCTTC. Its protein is CAISEVTGTGGGYTF.

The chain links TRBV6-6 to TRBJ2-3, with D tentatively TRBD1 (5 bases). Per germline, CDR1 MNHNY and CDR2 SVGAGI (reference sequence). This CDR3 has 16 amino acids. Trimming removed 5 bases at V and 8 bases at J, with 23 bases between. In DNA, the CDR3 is TGTGCCAGCAGTCTAAACTTCAGGGAAGGGGCAGTTACGCAGTATTTT. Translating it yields CASSLNFREGAVTQYF.

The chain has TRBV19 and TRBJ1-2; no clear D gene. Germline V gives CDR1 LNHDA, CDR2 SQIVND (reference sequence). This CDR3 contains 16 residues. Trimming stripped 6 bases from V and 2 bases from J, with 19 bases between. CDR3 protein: CASSTSDSLRNYGYTF. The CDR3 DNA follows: TGTGCCAGTAGCACGTCTGATTCCCTGAGAAACTATGGCTACACCTTC.

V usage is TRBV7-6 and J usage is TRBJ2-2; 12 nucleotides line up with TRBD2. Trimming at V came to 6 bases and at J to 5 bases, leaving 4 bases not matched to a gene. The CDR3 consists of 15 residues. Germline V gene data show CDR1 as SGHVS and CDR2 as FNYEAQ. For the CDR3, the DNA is TGTGCCAGCAGGAGGACTAGCGGGAAGACCGGGGAGCTGTTTTTT. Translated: CASRRTSGKTGELFF.

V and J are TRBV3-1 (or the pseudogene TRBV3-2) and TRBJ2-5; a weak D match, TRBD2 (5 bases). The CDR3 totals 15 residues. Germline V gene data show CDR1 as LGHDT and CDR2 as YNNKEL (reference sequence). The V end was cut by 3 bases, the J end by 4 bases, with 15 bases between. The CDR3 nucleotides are TGTGCCAGCAGCCAGTCAGCCCATGAGGGAGAGACCCAGTACTTC. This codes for CASSQSAHEGETQYF.

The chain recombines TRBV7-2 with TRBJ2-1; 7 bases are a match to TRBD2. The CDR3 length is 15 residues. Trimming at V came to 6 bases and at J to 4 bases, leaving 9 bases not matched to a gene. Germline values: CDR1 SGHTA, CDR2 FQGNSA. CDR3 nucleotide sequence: TGTGCCAGCAGGGGCGGGCGGCGGGAGTACAATGAGCAGTTCTTC. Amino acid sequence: CASRGGRREYNEQFF.

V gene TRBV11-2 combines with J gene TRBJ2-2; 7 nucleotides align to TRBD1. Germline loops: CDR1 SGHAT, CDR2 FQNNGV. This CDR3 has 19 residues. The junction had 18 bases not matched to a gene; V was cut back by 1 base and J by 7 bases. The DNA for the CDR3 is TGTGCCAGCAGCTTAGCTTTCCAGACAGGGAATTCTTCGTTCGGGGAGCTGTTTTTT. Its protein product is CASSLAFQTGNSSFGELFF.

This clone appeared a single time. The CDR3 is CASSYSLGDLTGELFF. DNA for the CDR3: TGTGCCAGCAGTTACTCCCTAGGAGATCTCACCGGGGAGCTGTTTTTT. The chain uses TRBV6-2 or TRBV6-3 and TRBJ2-2; D is unclear. The CDR3 is 16 amino acids. The V end was cut by 0 bases, the J end by 4 bases, with 12 bases between. Germline V gene lookup returns CDR1 MNHEY and CDR2 SVGEGT.

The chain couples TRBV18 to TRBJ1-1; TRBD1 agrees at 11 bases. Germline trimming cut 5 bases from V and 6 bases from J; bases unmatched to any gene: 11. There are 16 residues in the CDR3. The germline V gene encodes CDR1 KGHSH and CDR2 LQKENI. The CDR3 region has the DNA TGTGCCAGCTCAGAAACACTCGCGGGACAGGGGGCTGAAGCTTTCTTT. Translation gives CASSETLAGQGAEAFF.

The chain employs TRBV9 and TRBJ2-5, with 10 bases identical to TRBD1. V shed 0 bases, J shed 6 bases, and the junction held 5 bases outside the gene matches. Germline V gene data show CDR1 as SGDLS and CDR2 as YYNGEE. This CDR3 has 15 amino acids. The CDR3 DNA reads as TGTGCCAGCAGCGTAGAGGGACAGGGGACCCAGACCCAGTACTTC. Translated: CASSVEGQGTQTQYF.

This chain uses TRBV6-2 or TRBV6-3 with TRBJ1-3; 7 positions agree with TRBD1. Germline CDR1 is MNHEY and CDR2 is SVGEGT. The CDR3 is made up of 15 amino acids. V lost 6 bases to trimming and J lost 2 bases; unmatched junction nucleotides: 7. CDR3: CASRPTGDPGNTIYF. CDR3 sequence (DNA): TGTGCCAGCAGGCCTACAGGGGATCCTGGAAACACCATATATTTT.

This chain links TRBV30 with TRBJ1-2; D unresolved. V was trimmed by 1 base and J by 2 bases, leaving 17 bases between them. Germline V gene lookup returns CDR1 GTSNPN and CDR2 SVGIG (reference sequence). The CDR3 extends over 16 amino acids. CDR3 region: CAWSEAAALPNYGYTF. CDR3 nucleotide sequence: TGTGCCTGGAGTGAGGCGGCAGCCCTCCCCAACTATGGCTACACCTTC.

DNA for the CDR3: TGCGCCAGCAGTAATGGACAGCACAGCTACACCTTC. Encoded protein: CASSNGQHSYTF. The chain uses TRBV4-3 and TRBJ1-2; the D gene is possibly TRBD1 (6 bases). V was pared by 6 bases and J by 9 bases, with 14 bases between. CDR1 is LGHNA, CDR2 YSLEER, per germline. The CDR3 sequence is 12 residues long.

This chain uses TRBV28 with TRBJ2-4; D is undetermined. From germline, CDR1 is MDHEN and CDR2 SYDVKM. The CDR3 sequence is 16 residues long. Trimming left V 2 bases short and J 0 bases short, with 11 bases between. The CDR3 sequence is CASSLGYGVAKNIQYF. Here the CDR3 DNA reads TGTGCCAGCAGTTTAGGGTACGGAGTAGCCAAAAACATTCAGTACTTC.

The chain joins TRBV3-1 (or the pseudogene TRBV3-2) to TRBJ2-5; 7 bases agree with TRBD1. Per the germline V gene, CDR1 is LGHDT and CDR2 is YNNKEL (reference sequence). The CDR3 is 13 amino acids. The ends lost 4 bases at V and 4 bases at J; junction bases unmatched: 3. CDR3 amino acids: CASSPTGIETQYF. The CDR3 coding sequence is TGTGCCAGCAGCCCGACAGGGATAGAGACCCAGTACTTC.

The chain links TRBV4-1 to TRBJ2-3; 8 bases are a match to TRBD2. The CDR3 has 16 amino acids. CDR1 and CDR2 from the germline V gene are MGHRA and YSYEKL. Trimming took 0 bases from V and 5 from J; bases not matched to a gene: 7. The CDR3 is CASSQDGGLARDTQYF. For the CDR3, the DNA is TGCGCCAGCAGCCAAGATGGAGGACTAGCAAGAGATACGCAGTATTTT.

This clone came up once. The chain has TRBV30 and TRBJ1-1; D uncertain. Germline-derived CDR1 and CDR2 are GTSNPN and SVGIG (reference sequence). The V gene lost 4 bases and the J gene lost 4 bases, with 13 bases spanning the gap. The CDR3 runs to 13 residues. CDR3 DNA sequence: TGTGCCTGGAACTCGGGATCCCCCACTGAAGCTTTCTTT. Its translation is CAWNSGSPTEAFF. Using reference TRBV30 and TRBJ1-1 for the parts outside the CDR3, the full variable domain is SQTIHQWPATLVQPVGSPLSLECTVEGTSNPNLYWYRQAAGRGLQLLFYSVGIGQISSEVPQNLSASRPQDRQFILSSKKLLLSDSGFYLCAWNSGSPTEAFFGQGTRLTVV.

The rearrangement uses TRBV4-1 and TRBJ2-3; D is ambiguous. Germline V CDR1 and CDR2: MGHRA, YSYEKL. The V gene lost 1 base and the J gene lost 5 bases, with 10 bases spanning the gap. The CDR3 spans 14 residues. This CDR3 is CASSQVLLVDTQYF. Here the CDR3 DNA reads TGCGCCAGCAGCCAAGTGTTGCTAGTAGATACGCAGTATTTT.